Below, 21 T cell receptor beta chains from the same sample are listed, as sequenced in a study of blood T cell repertoires in COVID-19. Assay used: immunoSEQ multiplex PCR; TCRdb lists only in-frame clones, some missing. The sample has about 190,000 clones, about four fifths seen once. The sequenced sample consisted of peripheral blood. All receptors come from a woman in her sixties or seventies with active or convalescent COVID-19.

The V and J genes are TRBV27 and TRBJ1-3; D unclear. CDR3 length equals 14 residues. Per the germline V gene, CDR1 is MNHEY and CDR2 is SMNVEV (reference sequence). V was cut by 3 bases and J by 0 bases, with 6 bases left in between. This chain's CDR3 is CASSFQSSGNTIYF. CDR3 nucleotides: TGTGCCAGCAGTTTTCAGTCCTCTGGAAACACCATATATTTT.

The J gene is TRBJ2-3, the V gene TRBV19; D perhaps matches TRBD2 (6 bases). This CDR3 contains 16 residues. CDR1 is LNHDA and CDR2 is SQIVND in the germline V gene (reference sequence). The ends were cut back, 5 bases at V and 1 base at J, with 16 bases in the middle. CDR3: CASSPWAGTRTDTQYF. Here the CDR3 DNA reads TGTGCCAGTAGTCCGTGGGCGGGAACCCGCACAGATACGCAGTATTTT.

J is TRBJ2-5 and V is TRBV28, with 8 bases identical to TRBD2. V gave up 6 bases and J gave up 0 bases; unmatched junction bases: 9. Germline V gene sequence: CDR1 MDHEN, CDR2 SYDVKM. The CDR3 length is 16 residues. The CDR3 bases are TGTGCCAGCAGCCACACGGGGCGGGAGGACCAAGAGACCCAGTACTTC. As protein: CASSHTGREDQETQYF.

This clone is classed as medium-sized. This sequence joins TRBV6-1 and TRBJ2-2; D possibly corresponds to TRBD2 (7 bases). V was shortened by 0 bases and J by 4 bases, with 12 bases between the two germline ends. There are 16 residues in the CDR3. Germline loops: CDR1 MNHNS, CDR2 SASEGT. The DNA for the CDR3 is TGTGCCAGCAGTGAAGCCCCCGGGGGGCCCACCGGGGAGCTGTTTTTT. This gives the protein CASSEAPGGPTGELFF.

The table lists this clone with a count of one. The chain is built from TRBV11-2 and TRBJ2-5; 10 positions agree with TRBD2. CDR1 SGHAT and CDR2 FQNNGV come from the germline V gene. The CDR3 is made up of 16 amino acids. The trim removed 5 bases at V and 4 bases at J, leaving 10 bases unmatched. The CDR3 reads CASSPASGRAAETQYF. CDR3 nucleotides: TGTGCCAGCAGCCCAGCCAGCGGGAGGGCCGCAGAGACCCAGTACTTC.

The J gene is TRBJ2-1, the V gene TRBV5-4; 7 bases align to TRBD2. The CDR3 has 15 amino acids. With V trimmed by 4 bases and J by 7 bases, 11 bases remained unmatched. Germline CDR1 is SGHNT and CDR2 is YYREEE (reference sequence). Here the CDR3 reads CASSRLGEGNNEQFF. Here the CDR3 DNA reads TGTGCCAGCAGCCGCCTGGGGGAGGGTAATAATGAGCAGTTCTTC.

The chain uses TRBV30 and TRBJ2-5; 8 bases fit TRBD1. Germline CDR1 GTSNPN, CDR2 SVGIG (reference sequence). This CDR3 has 14 residues. J was trimmed by 1 base and V by 1 base; bases with no gene match: 2. This CDR3 reads CAWSDGQGQETQYF. For the CDR3, the DNA is TGTGCCTGGAGTGATGGACAGGGCCAAGAGACCCAGTACTTC. Based on the CDR3 plus reference TRBV30 and TRBJ2-5, the full variable domain is SQTIHQWPATLVQPVGSPLSLECTVEGTSNPNLYWYRQAAGRGLQLLFYSVGIGQISSEVPQNLSASRPQDRQFILSSKKLLLSDSGFYLCAWSDGQGQETQYFGPGTRLLVL.

This clone showed up just once. This chain uses TRBV9 with TRBJ2-7, with TRBD1 matching over 7 bases. J lost 5 bases, V lost 4 bases, and 6 bases had no gene match. The CDR3 runs to 13 residues. Germline V gene data show CDR1 as SGDLS and CDR2 as YYNGEE. The CDR3 DNA sequence: TGTGCCAGCAGCCCCAGGGGGAATAACGAGCAGTACTTC. Its protein is CASSPRGNNEQYF.

In this sample, this clone turned up many times. This chain joins TRBV5-1 and TRBJ2-7, with D perhaps matching TRBD1 (5 bases). The V gene's germline CDR1 is SGHRS and CDR2 YFSETQ. V dropped 9 bases and J dropped 0 bases, with 13 bases sitting between them. The CDR3 is 13 residues long. CDR3 DNA sequence: TGCGCCACCTCGACAGCTCCCTCCTACGAGCAGTACTTC. It translates to CATSTAPSYEQYF.

This clone came up a few times. V gene TRBV6-5 combines with J gene TRBJ2-3; the D gene is possibly TRBD1 (5 bases). Looked up from germline, CDR1 is MNHEY and CDR2 is SVGAGI. Between the trimmed V and J ends, which lost 6 bases and 9 bases, there was a span of 16 bases. This CDR3 has 13 amino acids. CDR3 region: CASRDAFKGTQYF. As DNA, the CDR3 is TGTGCCAGCAGAGACGCGTTCAAGGGGACGCAGTATTTT.

The chain combines TRBV2 with TRBJ2-1; D might be TRBD2 (6 bases). CDR3 size: 13 residues. Trimming shortened V by 4 bases and J by 7 bases, and 11 bases separated the two germline ends. Germline V gives CDR1 SNHLY, CDR2 FYNNEI. The chain's CDR3 is CASSVEGRNEQFF. In DNA form, the CDR3 reads TGTGCCAGCAGTGTGGAGGGCCGGAATGAGCAGTTCTTC. Complete variable domain (other parts from reference TRBV2 and TRBJ2-1): EPEVTQTPSHQVTQMGQEVILRCVPISNHLYFYWYRQILGQKVEFLVSFYNNEISEKSEIFDDQFSVERPDGSNFTLKIRSTKLEDSAMYFCASSVEGRNEQFFGPGTRLTVL.

The V call is TRBV5-1, the J call TRBJ2-1; 7 nucleotides align to TRBD2. The germline V gene encodes CDR1 SGHRS and CDR2 YFSETQ. The CDR3 is 15 amino acids. V shed 4 bases, J shed 3 bases, and the junction held 7 bases outside the gene matches. The CDR3 DNA follows: TGCGCCAGCAGCCTAACAGCGGGAAGCTACAATGAGCAGTTCTTC. Amino acids: CASSLTAGSYNEQFF. The entire variable domain, with the rest obtained from reference TRBV5-1 and TRBJ2-1, is as follows: KAGVTQTPRYLIKTRGQQVTLSCSPISGHRSVSWYQQTPGQGLQFLFEYFSETQRNKGNFPGRFSGRQFSNSRSEMNVSTLELGDSALYLCASSLTAGSYNEQFFGPGTRLTVL.

The chain links TRBV6-6 to TRBJ2-7, with 11 bases identical to TRBD2. J was trimmed by 3 bases and V by 5 bases; bases with no gene match: 6. The CDR3 runs to 15 residues. Germline V gene data show CDR1 as MNHNY and CDR2 as SVGAGI (reference sequence). The DNA of the CDR3 is TGTGCCAGCAGTCCCAGGACTAGCGGGTTCTACGAGCAGTACTTC. Encoded protein: CASSPRTSGFYEQYF.

V gene TRBV5-6 combines with J gene TRBJ2-1; 13 bases match TRBD2. CDR1 and CDR2 from the germline V gene are SGHDT and YYEEEE. This CDR3 contains 17 residues. V gave up 0 bases and J gave up 7 bases; unmatched junction bases: 7. The CDR3 region is CASSLALAGGPRNEQFF. The CDR3 region has the DNA TGTGCCAGCAGCTTGGCACTAGCGGGAGGGCCGCGAAATGAGCAGTTCTTC.

J is TRBJ1-5 and V is TRBV5-5, with D maybe TRBD1 (6 bases). The ends were cut back, 4 bases at V and 9 bases at J, with 17 bases in the middle. The CDR3 spans 14 residues. The germline V gene has CDR1 SGHKS and CDR2 YYEKEE (reference sequence). Here the CDR3 DNA reads TGTGCCAGCAGCCCAGAACGGGGGGGCTGGCCCCAGCATTTT. Translating it yields CASSPERGGWPQHF.

V usage is TRBV19 and J usage is TRBJ1-1, with D possibly being TRBD1 (6 bases). Trimming left V 5 bases short and J 0 bases short, with 13 bases between. The CDR3 consists of 15 residues. Germline CDR1 reads LNHDA; CDR2 reads SQIVND (reference sequence). The CDR3 protein is CASSFPRTVNTEAFF. CDR3 DNA: TGTGCCAGTAGTTTTCCCCGGACAGTGAACACTGAAGCTTTCTTT.

The chain employs TRBV11-2 and TRBJ2-7, with D perhaps TRBD1 (6 bases). The V end was cut by 5 bases, the J end by 3 bases, with 11 bases between. Germline CDR1 SGHAT, CDR2 FQNNGV. The CDR3 is made up of 13 amino acids. CDR3 sequence: CASSNRTDYEQYF. For the CDR3, the DNA is TGTGCCAGCAGCAACCGGACAGACTACGAGCAGTACTTC.

The chain links TRBV27 to TRBJ2-3; 9 nucleotides match TRBD1. CDR1 and CDR2 from the germline V gene are MNHEY and SMNVEV (reference sequence). Germline trimming cut 2 bases from V and 1 base from J; bases unmatched to any gene: 4. This CDR3 spans 16 amino acids. Here the CDR3 reads CASSLTGDRGTDTQYF. The CDR3 region has the DNA TGTGCCAGCAGTTTAACCGGGGACAGGGGCACAGATACGCAGTATTTT.

J is TRBJ2-3 and V is TRBV6-5; D remains ambiguous. Germline V gives CDR1 MNHEY, CDR2 SVGAGI. This CDR3 has 12 residues. Trimming cost V 6 bases and J 4 bases, with 8 bases left between them. CDR3 sequence (DNA): TGTGCCAGCAGCGACGAGGCAGATACGCAGTATTTT. This encodes CASSDEADTQYF.

The chain carries TRBV5-1 and TRBJ2-5; 10 bases line up with TRBD1. This CDR3 region has 16 residues. The ends lost 0 bases at V and 1 base at J; junction bases unmatched: 3. CDR1 and CDR2 from the germline V gene are SGHRS and YFSETQ. For the CDR3, the DNA is TGCGCCAGCAGCTTGGCCGGGACAGGGGCCCAAGAGACCCAGTACTTC. Protein: CASSLAGTGAQETQYF.

This chain connects TRBV2 to TRBJ2-2, with 7 bases lining up with TRBD2. The CDR3 is made up of 16 amino acids. The germline V gene has CDR1 SNHLY and CDR2 FYNNEI. Trimming removed 2 bases from V and 1 base from J; junction bases left unmatched: 4. The CDR3 DNA reads as TGTGCCAGCAGTGAAAGGGGACTAAGGAACACCGGGGAGCTGTTTTTT. Its translation is CASSERGLRNTGELFF. The full variable domain, completed using reference TRBV2 and TRBJ2-2, is EPEVTQTPSHQVTQMGQEVILRCVPISNHLYFYWYRQILGQKVEFLVSFYNNEISEKSEIFDDQFSVERPDGSNFTLKIRSTKLEDSAMYFCASSERGLRNTGELFFGEGSRLTVL.